This TCR beta chain was documented in a study of STAT5B mutations in CD4+ large granular lymphocyte leukemia (dated 2022 in TCRdb). At the level of the whole study: Among healthy controls, the CDR3 'QG' motif was associated with a particular HLA allele. TCRbeta repertoires of CD4+ T-cell large granular lymphocyte leukemia patients were compared with those of healthy blood donors. Flow cytometry on FACSCanto II or FACSVerse showed that the purified fractions were more than 95% pure among lymphocytes.

The healthy controls were over 30 blood donors, and the buffy coats of these donors were supplied by the Finnish Red Cross blood service. All TCR-sequenced material derived from peripheral blood: patient blood samples and healthy donor buffy coats. Ficoll-Hypaque gradient centrifugation was used to isolate peripheral blood mononuclear cells. Magnetic purification was used to isolate CD4+ cells from the buffy coats of the healthy controls. Genomic DNA was extracted with the Gentra Puregene Cell and Tissue kit and quantified on a Qubit 2.0 fluorometer. The immunoSEQ assay at survey resolution was applied to genomic DNA for sequencing of TCRbeta rearrangements. Turning to the authors' computational methods: In the TCR sequencing data, the smallest productive clonotype frequency that could be detected was 2.59 x 10-5. Only productive TCRbeta rearrangements, meaning sequences that were complete and in-frame, were kept for the analyses. Simpson clonality, calculated in the immunoSEQ Analyzer version 3.0, was used as the measure of sample clonality. Clones were binned by frequency as very rare, small, medium, large (1-20%) or hyperexpanded (>20%). Generation probabilities were estimated with OLGA 1.2.3, V-gene circos plots were made with VDJtools, specificities were searched in VDJdb, and CDR3 motifs were identified with GLIPH. As stored in TCRdb, this immuneACCESS dataset retains in-frame rearrangements with V and J assigned. A fraction of the clones does not appear; measured against another copy, unresolved V genes explain less than half of the discrepancy, and the remainder lacks a known reason. V, J and clone size were drawn from that table, and D and trimming were deduced from the DNA. For this sample there are under 35,000 clones; around three quarters appear just once. The biggest ten clones account for roughly 2% of the sample.

This clone was observed a few times. This clone's antigen is unknown. Per-base qualities were not stored, and no clone one base away is much larger. Paper-wide results and their limitations: Enrichment of TRBV06-family usage was observed among the top patient clones (8/27) relative to healthy controls (2/35). Each patient's main leukemic clonotypes were private, but roughly 25% of these clonotypes showed up at low frequency in the non-leukemic repertoires of other patients. The data were not HLA-matched, and the relatively small sample size could explain the higher clonality seen in CD4+ compared with CD8+ T-LGLL. Greater clonality appeared to be present in CD4-sorted patient repertoires than in healthy CD4+ repertoires, and the difference was retained after the putative leukemic clones were removed.

CDR1 and CDR2, looked up from the germline V gene, are SGHTS and YDEGEE. V lost 1 base and J lost 2 bases; the stretch between them is 7 bases long. The CDR3 runs 13 residues from the cysteine to the phenylalanine. The CDR3 DNA has 39 bases and is translated from base 1. This TCR was recovered from a human donor in good health. Sequences were obtained from CD4+ T cells from blood buffy coats. The chain is made from TRBV5-8 and TRBJ2-7; D gene: possibly TRBD1, on 5 matching bases. CDR3 protein: CASSLRGTYEQYF. The nucleotide sequence reads TGTGCCAGCAGCTTGAGGGGTACCTACGAGCAGTACTTC.